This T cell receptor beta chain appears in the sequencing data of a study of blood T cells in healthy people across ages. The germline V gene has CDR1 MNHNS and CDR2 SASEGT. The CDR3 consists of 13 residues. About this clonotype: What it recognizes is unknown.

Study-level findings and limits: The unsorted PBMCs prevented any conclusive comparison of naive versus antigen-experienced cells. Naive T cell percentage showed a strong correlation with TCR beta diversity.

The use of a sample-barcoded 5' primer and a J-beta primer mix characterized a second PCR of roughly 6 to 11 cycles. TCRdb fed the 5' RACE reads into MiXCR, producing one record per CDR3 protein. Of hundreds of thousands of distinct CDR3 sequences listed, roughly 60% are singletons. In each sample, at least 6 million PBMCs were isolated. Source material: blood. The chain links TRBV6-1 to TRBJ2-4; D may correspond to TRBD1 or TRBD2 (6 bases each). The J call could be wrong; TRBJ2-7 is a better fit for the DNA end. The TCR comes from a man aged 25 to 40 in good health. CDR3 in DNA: TGTGCCAGCAGGGAGGGGGGAGGAATCGAGCAGTACTTC. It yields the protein CASREGGGIEQYF.